This T cell receptor (beta chain) was recorded in a study of cytomegalovirus exposure and HLA in healthy donors. The study, taken as a whole, reports: Most of the TCR beta V segments (in an earlier analysis) were productive either about 87% or about 30% of the time.

PCR employed 60 Vbeta and 13 Jbeta primers. Assay used: immunoSEQ multiplex PCR; TCRdb lists only in-frame clones, some missing. The data contain roughly 250,000 clones, 65% to 85% of them singletons. In this sample, this clone turned up once. As yet, its antigen is unknown. Sequenced sample: PBMCs. This TCR was sampled from a female donor in good health and CMV-seronegative.

CDR3 amino acids: CASSNRDRGPAGEQFF. The CDR3 bases are TGTGCCAGCAGCAACCGGGACAGGGGTCCAGCAGGTGAGCAGTTCTTC. The chain has TRBV11-2 and TRBJ2-1; 10 bases match TRBD1. Unmatched junction bases numbered 13, after V lost 5 bases and J lost 9 bases. This CDR3 is 16 amino acids long. Germline V gives CDR1 SGHAT, CDR2 FQNNGV.